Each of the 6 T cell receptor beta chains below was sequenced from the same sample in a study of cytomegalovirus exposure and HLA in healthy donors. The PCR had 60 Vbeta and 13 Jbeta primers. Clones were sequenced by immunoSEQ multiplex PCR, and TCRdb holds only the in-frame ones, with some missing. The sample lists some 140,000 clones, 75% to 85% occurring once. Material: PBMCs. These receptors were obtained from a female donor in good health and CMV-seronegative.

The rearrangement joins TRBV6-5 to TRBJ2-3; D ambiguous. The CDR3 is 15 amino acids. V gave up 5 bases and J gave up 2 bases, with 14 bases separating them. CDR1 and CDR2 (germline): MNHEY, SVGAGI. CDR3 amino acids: CASSSLPRITDTQYF. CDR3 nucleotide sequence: TGTGCCAGCAGTAGTCTCCCCAGGATCACAGATACGCAGTATTTT.

The CDR3 spells CASSFRDSSSSYEQYF. DNA for the CDR3: TGCGCCAGCAGCTTTCGGGACAGCTCAAGTTCCTACGAGCAGTACTTC. The V gene is TRBV5-1, the J gene TRBJ2-7; 7 bases agree with TRBD1. CDR1 is SGHRS, CDR2 YFSETQ, per germline. Trimming took 2 bases from V and 1 from J; bases not matched to a gene: 9. This CDR3 region has 16 residues.

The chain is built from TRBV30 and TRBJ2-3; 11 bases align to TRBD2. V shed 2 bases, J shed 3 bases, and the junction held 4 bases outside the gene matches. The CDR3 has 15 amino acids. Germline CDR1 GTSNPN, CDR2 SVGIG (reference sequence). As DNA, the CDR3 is TGTGCCTGGAGTTTCCCTAGCGGGGGGACAGATACGCAGTATTTT. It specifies CAWSFPSGGTDTQYF.

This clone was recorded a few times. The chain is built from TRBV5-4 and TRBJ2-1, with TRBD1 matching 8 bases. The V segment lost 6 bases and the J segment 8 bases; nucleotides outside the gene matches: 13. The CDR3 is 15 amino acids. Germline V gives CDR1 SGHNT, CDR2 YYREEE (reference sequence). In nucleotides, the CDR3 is TGTGCCAGCACAGGAGGGCAGGGGGCAGGCGATGAGCAGTTCTTC. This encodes CASTGGQGAGDEQFF.

CDR3: CSVESEGAPNGYTF. CDR3 sequence (DNA): TGCAGCGTTGAGTCCGAGGGGGCGCCGAATGGCTACACCTTC. The chain employs TRBV29-1 and TRBJ1-2, with TRBD1 matching over 7 bases. The ends lost 3 bases at V and 6 bases at J; junction bases unmatched: 10. This CDR3 is built from 14 residues. CDR1 SQVTM and CDR2 ANQGSEA come from the germline V gene.

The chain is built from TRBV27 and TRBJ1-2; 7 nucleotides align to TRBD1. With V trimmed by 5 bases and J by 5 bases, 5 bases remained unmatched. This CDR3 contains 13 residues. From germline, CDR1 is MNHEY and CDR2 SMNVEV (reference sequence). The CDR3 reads CASSETGRYGYTF. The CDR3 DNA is TGTGCCAGCAGTGAGACAGGGAGGTATGGCTACACCTTC.